This TCR beta chain emerged from a study of blood T cell repertoires in COVID-19. V gave up 2 bases and J gave up 3 bases; unmatched junction bases: 2. The length of the CDR3 is 15 residues. Germline V CDR1 and CDR2: MGHDK, SYGVNS. Method: immunoSEQ multiplex PCR; TCRdb's copy keeps in-frame clones and lacks some. The table has 140,000 or so clones, around four fifths seen once; the top ten hold around 6.2%. Participant ages covered roughly 18 to 90 years across 24 US areas. Allocation to cohorts depended on clinical history reported by the participants. Recovered status in Cohort 3 required two negative PCRs, clearance, or symptom resolution.

V and J are TRBV25-1 and TRBJ1-4, with 8 bases identical to TRBD1. The receptor was isolated from a woman aged 35 to 49 who had recovered from COVID-19. The material sequenced was PBMCs or T cells enriched from blood (not recorded which). CDR3 residues: CASSERTGPNEKLFF. The CDR3 DNA is TGTGCCAGCAGTGAACGGACAGGGCCTAATGAAAAACTGTTTTTT.